This is a list of T cell receptor beta chains from one sample in a study of blood T cell repertoires in COVID-19. The method was immunoSEQ multiplex PCR; TCRdb's version includes in-frame clones alone and lacks a portion of them. The data hold 120,000 to 150,000 clones, with roughly 80% observed a single time. The sequenced sample was peripheral blood. The receptor source for this set is a human donor in a cohort sampled during active COVID-19. CDR3s include the opening cysteine and the closing phenylalanine or tryptophan. The order of the fields is clone size, D gene, V gene, J gene, CDR3 protein, CDR3 DNA. A D gene is named only where the DNA matches it firmly. Expanded clones get a size class; other rows say once, few or many, or leave the size out.

-	TRBD1	TRBV18	TRBJ1-2	CASQIGTGNYGYTF	TGTGCCAGCCAAATAGGGACAGGGAACTATGGCTACACCTTC
-	TRBD1	TRBV28	TRBJ2-6	CATHPGPTGAGANVLTF	TGTGCCACTCACCCGGGGCCCACAGGGGCTGGGGCCAACGTCCTGACTTTC
-	-	TRBV7-2	TRBJ1-2	CASSLGAPPYTF	TGTGCCAGCAGCTTAGGGGCCCCCCCCTACACCTTC
-	TRBD1	TRBV27	TRBJ2-1	CASSPRGFNEQFF	TGTGCCAGCAGTCCCAGGGGGTTTAATGAGCAGTTCTTC
-	TRBD2	TRBV5-4	TRBJ2-7	CASSPGLAGGYSYEQYF	TGTGCCAGCAGCCCGGGACTAGCGGGGGGTTACTCCTACGAGCAGTACTTC
-	-	TRBV9	TRBJ2-3	CASSVRGGTDTQYF	TGTGCCAGCAGCGTCAGAGGGGGAACAGATACGCAGTATTTT
-	-	TRBV5-1	TRBJ2-3	CASSLGTAGDTQYF	TGCGCCAGCAGCTTGGGGACAGCCGGGGATACGCAGTATTTT
many	-	TRBV25-1	TRBJ1-3	CASRASGNTIYF	TGTGCCAGCAGGGCCTCTGGAAACACCATATATTTT
-	-	TRBV20-1	TRBJ1-1	CSALREGVAFF	TGCAGTGCCCTCCGGGAGGGAGTAGCTTTCTTT
-	-	TRBV4-1	TRBJ1-2	CASSQPRDTSRYGYTF	TGCGCCAGCAGCCAACCCAGGGACACCTCTAGGTATGGCTACACCTTC
-	-	TRBV7-2	TRBJ2-4	CASSLAGGGRNIQYF	TGTGCCAGCAGCTTAGCGGGAGGGGGGCGGAACATTCAGTACTTC
-	-	TRBV12-3/TRBV12-4	TRBJ1-2	CASSLAGNYGYTF	TGTGCCAGCAGTTTAGCCGGGAACTATGGCTACACCTTC
-	TRBD1	TRBV25-1	TRBJ1-6	CASGDRRVYNSPLHF	TGTGCCAGTGGGGACAGAAGGGTTTACAATTCACCCCTCCACTTT
few	-	TRBV9	TRBJ2-7	CASSTDSAYEQYF	TGTGCCAGCAGCACCGACAGTGCCTACGAGCAGTACTTC
-	-	TRBV11-3	TRBJ2-1	CASSLESGREIYNEQFF	TGTGCCAGCAGCTTAGAGTCAGGGCGGGAAATCTACAATGAGCAGTTCTTC